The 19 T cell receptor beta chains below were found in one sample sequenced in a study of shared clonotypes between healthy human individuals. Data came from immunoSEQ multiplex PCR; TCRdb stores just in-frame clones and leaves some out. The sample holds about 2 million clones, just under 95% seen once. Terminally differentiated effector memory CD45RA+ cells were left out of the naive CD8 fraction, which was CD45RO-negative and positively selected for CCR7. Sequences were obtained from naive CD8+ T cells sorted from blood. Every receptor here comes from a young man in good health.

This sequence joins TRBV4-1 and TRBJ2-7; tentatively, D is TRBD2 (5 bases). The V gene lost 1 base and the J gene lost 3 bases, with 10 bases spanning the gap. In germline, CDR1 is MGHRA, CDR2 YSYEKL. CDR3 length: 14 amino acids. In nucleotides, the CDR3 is TGCGCCAGCAGCCAAGTAAAGGGAGACTACGAGCAGTACTTC. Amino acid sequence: CASSQVKGDYEQYF.

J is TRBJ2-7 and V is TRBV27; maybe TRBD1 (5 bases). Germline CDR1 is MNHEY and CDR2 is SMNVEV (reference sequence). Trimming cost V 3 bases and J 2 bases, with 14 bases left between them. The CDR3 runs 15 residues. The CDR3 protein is CASSFQGALAYEQYF. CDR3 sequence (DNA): TGTGCCAGCAGTTTTCAAGGGGCCCTCGCCTACGAGCAGTACTTC.

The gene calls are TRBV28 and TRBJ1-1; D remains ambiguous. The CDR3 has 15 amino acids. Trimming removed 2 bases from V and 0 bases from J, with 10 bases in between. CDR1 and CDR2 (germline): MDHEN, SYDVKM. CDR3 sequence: CASSLNSLVNTEAFF. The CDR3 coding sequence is TGTGCCAGCAGTTTAAATTCACTGGTGAACACTGAAGCTTTCTTT.

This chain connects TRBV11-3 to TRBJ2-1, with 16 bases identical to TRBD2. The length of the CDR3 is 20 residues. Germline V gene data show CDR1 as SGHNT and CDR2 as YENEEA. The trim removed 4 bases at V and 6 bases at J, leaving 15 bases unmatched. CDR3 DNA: TGTGCCAGCAGCTCTACAATAGGGACTAGCGGGAGGGTAAAGTCCAATGAGCAGTTCTTC. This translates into CASSSTIGTSGRVKSNEQFF.

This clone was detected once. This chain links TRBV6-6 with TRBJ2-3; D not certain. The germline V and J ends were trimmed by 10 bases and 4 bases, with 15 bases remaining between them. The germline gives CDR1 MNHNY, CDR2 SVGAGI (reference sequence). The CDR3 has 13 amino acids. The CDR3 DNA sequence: TGTGCCACTCAGCCAGTAGGTTCAGATACGCAGTATTTT. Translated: CATQPVGSDTQYF.

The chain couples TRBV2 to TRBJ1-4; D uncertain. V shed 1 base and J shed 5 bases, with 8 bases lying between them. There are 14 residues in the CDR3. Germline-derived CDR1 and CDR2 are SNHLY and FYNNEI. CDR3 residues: CASSEEGRNEKLFF. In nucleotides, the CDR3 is TGTGCCAGCAGTGAAGAAGGCAGGAATGAAAAACTGTTTTTT.

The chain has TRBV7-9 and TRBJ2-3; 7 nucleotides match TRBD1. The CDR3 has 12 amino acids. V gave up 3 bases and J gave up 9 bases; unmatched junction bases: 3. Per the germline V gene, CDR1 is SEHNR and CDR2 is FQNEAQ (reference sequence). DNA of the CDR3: TGTGCCAGCAGCTTGGGGACAGTAACGCAGTATTTT. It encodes CASSLGTVTQYF.

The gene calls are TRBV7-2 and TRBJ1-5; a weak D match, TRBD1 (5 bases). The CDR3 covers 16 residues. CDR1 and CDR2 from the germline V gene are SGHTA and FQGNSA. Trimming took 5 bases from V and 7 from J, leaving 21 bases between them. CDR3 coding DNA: TGTGCCAGCAGCGTAGGACATGATTGGGTTTTCCAGCCCCAGCATTTT. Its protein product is CASSVGHDWVFQPQHF.

Here the CDR3 DNA reads TGCAGCGTCGGTAGCGGGGGGGCAGGTGAGCAGTTCTTC. Translating it yields CSVGSGGAGEQFF. The J gene is TRBJ2-1, the V gene TRBV29-1; TRBD2 agrees at 11 bases. The CDR3 consists of 13 residues. Germline CDR1 and CDR2: SQVTM and ANQGSEA. The V segment lost 6 bases and the J segment 9 bases; nucleotides outside the gene matches: 7.

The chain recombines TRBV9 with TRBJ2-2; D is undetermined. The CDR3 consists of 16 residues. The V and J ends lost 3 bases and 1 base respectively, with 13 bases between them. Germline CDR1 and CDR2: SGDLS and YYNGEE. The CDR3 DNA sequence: TGTGCCAGCAGCGCAGGTGAGGACGGGAACACCGGGGAGCTGTTTTTT. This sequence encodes CASSAGEDGNTGELFF.

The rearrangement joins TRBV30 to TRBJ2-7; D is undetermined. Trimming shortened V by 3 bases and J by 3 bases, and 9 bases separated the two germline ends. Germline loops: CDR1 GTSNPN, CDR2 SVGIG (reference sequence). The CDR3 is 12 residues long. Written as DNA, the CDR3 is TGTGCCTGGAGCGGTTATTACTACGAGCAGTACTTC. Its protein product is CAWSGYYYEQYF.

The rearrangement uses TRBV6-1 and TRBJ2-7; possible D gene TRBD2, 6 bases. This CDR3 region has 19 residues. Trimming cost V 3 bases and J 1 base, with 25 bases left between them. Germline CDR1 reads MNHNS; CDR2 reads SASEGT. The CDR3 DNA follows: TGTGCCAGCAGTGATTACCGTCTCGCTGGGGGACTTCCGTCCTACGAGCAGTACTTC. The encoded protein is CASSDYRLAGGLPSYEQYF.

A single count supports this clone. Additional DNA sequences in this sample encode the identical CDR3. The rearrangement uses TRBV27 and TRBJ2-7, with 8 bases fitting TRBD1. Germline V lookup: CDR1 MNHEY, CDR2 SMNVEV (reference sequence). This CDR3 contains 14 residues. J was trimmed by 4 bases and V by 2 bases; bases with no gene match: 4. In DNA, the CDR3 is TGTGCCAGCAGTTTAAAGGACAGGGCTTACGAGCAGTACTTC. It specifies CASSLKDRAYEQYF.

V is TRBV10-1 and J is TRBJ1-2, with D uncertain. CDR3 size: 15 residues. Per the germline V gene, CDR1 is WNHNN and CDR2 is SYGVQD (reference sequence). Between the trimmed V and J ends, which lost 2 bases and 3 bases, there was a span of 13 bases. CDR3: CASSERGNQDYGYTF. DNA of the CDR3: TGCGCCAGCAGTGAGCGGGGTAATCAGGACTATGGCTACACCTTC.

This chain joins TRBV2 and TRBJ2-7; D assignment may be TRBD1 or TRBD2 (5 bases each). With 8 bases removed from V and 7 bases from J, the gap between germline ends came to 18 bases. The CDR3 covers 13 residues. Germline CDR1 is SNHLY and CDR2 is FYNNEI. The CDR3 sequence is CASRARDRWEQYF. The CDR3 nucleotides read TGTGCCAGCCGAGCCCGGGACCGCTGGGAGCAGTACTTC.

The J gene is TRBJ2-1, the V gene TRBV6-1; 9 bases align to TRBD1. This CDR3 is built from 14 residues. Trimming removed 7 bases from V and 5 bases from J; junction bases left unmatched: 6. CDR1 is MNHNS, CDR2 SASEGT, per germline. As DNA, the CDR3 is TGTGCCAGCAAACAACAGGGGGCTCACAATGAGCAGTTCTTC. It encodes CASKQQGAHNEQFF.

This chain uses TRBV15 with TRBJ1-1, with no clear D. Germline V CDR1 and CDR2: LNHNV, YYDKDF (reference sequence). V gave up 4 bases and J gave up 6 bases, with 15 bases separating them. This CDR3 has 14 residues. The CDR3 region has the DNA TGTGCCACCAGCACCTCGAATATGGCCCCTGAAGCTTTCTTT. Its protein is CATSTSNMAPEAFF. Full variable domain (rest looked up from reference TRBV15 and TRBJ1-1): DAMVIQNPRYQVTQFGKPVTLSCSQTLNHNVMYWYQQKSSQAPKLLFHYYDKDFNNEADTPDNFQSRRPNTSFCFLDIRSPGLGDTAMYLCATSTSNMAPEAFFGQGTRLTVV.

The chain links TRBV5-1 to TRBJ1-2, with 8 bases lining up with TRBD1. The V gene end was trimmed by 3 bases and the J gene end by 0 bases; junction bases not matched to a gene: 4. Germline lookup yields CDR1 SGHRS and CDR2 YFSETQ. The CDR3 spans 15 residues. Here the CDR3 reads CASSWTGITNYGYTF. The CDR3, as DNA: TGCGCCAGCAGCTGGACAGGGATTACTAACTATGGCTACACCTTC.

The CDR3 DNA reads as TGTGCCAGTCACTTAGGGAACACCATATATTTT. Its translation is CASHLGNTIYF. The chain is built from TRBV28 and TRBJ1-3; no firm D call. This CDR3 spans 11 amino acids. V was cut by 9 bases and J by 7 bases, with 10 bases left in between. From germline, CDR1 is MDHEN and CDR2 SYDVKM.